One sample yielded the 15 T cell receptor beta chains listed below, sequenced in a study of glioma-infiltrating T cells (dated by TCRdb to 2016 to 2017). The listed sequencing device is Illumina MiSeq. TCR alpha and beta CDR3 regions were amplified with the iRepertoire nested amplicon-rescue multiplex PCR (arm-PCR) platform from RNA. TCRdb reran the public reads through fastp at Q25 and MiXCR, keeping productive beta chains. Every CDR3 protein is listed once, alongside the most common genes and DNA of its rows. Within this sample are around 120,000 distinct CDR3 sequences, with around 25% of them counted one time only. The ten largest clones represent about a quarter of the sample. The sample consisted of glioma tissue, nonneoplastic brain tissue, or PBMCs (not recorded which). All receptors derive from a human donor with low-grade glioma or glioblastoma, undergoing nonglioma brain surgery, or in good health (not recorded which).

The rearrangement uses TRBV5-1 and TRBJ1-2; D is possibly TRBD1 (5 bases). CDR1 is SGHRS, CDR2 YFSETQ, per germline. The CDR3 spans 14 residues. V lost 1 base, J lost 8 bases, and 15 bases lay in between. In DNA, the CDR3 is TGCGCCAGCAGCTTGCTTGGGACGGCGGGAGGCTACACCTTC. Translated: CASSLLGTAGGYTF.

This clonotype was detected ten times or more. This rearrangement joins TRBV6-1 to TRBJ2-1; 9 bases agree with TRBD2. With 5 bases clipped from V and 7 bases from J, the junction kept 9 bases outside the gene matches. Per the germline V gene, CDR1 is MNHNS and CDR2 is SASEGT. This CDR3 has 15 residues. CDR3 nucleotide sequence: TGTGCCAGCAGTTTCAGCAGCGGGGGGCCAAATGAGCAGTTCTTC. As protein: CASSFSSGGPNEQFF.

J is TRBJ1-4 and V is TRBV4-2; the D is unclear. The V gene lost 5 bases and the J gene lost 8 bases, with 9 bases spanning the gap. The CDR3 runs 12 residues. The germline V gene has CDR1 LGHNA and CDR2 YNFKEQ. CDR3 amino acids: CASSFNTEKLFF. CDR3 DNA: TGTGCCAGCAGCTTTAACACAGAAAAACTGTTTTTT.

This clonotype was observed at least ten times. V and J are TRBV20-1 and TRBJ1-1, with 7 positions matching TRBD1. The CDR3 is 14 residues long. The germline gives CDR1 DFQATT, CDR2 SNEGSKA (reference sequence). Trimming removed 0 bases from V and 1 base from J; junction bases left unmatched: 2. CDR3 in DNA: TGCAGTGCTAGAGATCGACAGGGGAACACTGAAGCTTTCTTT. This encodes CSARDRQGNTEAFF.

Many counts were recorded for this clonotype. The chain employs TRBV4-2 and TRBJ2-1; 7 positions match TRBD2. V lost 0 bases and J lost 7; bases outside the gene matches: 6. Looked up from germline, CDR1 is LGHNA and CDR2 is YNFKEQ. The CDR3 extends over 15 amino acids. CDR3 DNA: TGTGCCAGCAGCCAAGATAGGACTAGTGGTAATGAGCAGTTCTTC. Residues: CASSQDRTSGNEQFF.

In its sample, this clonotype was seen many times. The chain uses TRBV6-2 or TRBV6-3 and TRBJ2-5; D not resolved. V lost 1 base and J 5 bases, leaving 2 bases between the germline ends. The CDR3 covers 11 residues. Germline CDR1 is MNHEY and CDR2 is SVGEGT. CDR3 nucleotides: TGTGCCAGCAGTTACTGGGAGACCCAGTACTTC. It specifies CASSYWETQYF.

The chain recombines TRBV7-6 with TRBJ2-1; D remains unclear. The CDR3 sequence is 16 residues long. The V end lost 2 bases, the J end lost 8 bases, and 19 bases lay between the germline ends. Germline values: CDR1 SGHVS, CDR2 FNYEAQ. CDR3: CASSLMNEAPWDEQFF. The CDR3 nucleotides are TGTGCCAGCAGCTTAATGAACGAGGCCCCCTGGGATGAGCAGTTCTTC. The entire variable domain, with the rest obtained from reference TRBV7-6 and TRBJ2-1, is as follows: GAGVSQSPRYKVTKRGQDVALRCDPISGHVSLYWYRQALGQGPEFLTYFNYEAQQDKSGLPNDRFSAERPEGSISTLTIQRTEQRDSAMYRCASSLMNEAPWDEQFFGPGTRLTVL.

V usage is TRBV3-1 and J usage is TRBJ1-6; D call uncertain. V gave up 4 bases and J gave up 0 bases, with 7 bases separating them. Germline V gene lookup returns CDR1 LGHDT and CDR2 YNNKEL (reference sequence). The CDR3 loop spans 15 amino acids. Written as DNA, the CDR3 is TGTGCCAGCAGCCTGAGGAGCTCCTATAATTCACCCCTCCACTTT. Translation gives CASSLRSSYNSPLHF.

Ten or more counts support this clonotype. This rearrangement joins TRBV6-1 to TRBJ2-3; TRBD2 matches 7 bases. This CDR3 spans 16 amino acids. From germline, CDR1 is MNHNS and CDR2 SASEGT. The V segment lost 7 bases and the J segment 1 base; nucleotides outside the gene matches: 11. This chain's CDR3 is CASTPDRGGRTDTQYF. As DNA, the CDR3 is TGTGCCAGCACCCCCGACCGGGGAGGGCGCACAGATACGCAGTATTTT.

This clonotype was recorded many times. V gene TRBV20-1 combines with J gene TRBJ1-1; perhaps TRBD1 as D (5 bases). V was clipped by 6 bases and J by 5 bases, with 19 bases between them. CDR1 and CDR2 (germline): DFQATT, SNEGSKA (reference sequence). The CDR3 is 14 residues long. CDR3 in amino acids: CSARIGAVGTEAFF. Written as DNA, the CDR3 is TGCAGTGCCCGAATTGGGGCAGTGGGGACTGAAGCTTTCTTT.

For the CDR3, the DNA is TGTGCCAGCAGCTCGGGACGGGTCAGCTCCTACGAGCAGTACGTC. Translated: CASSSGRVSSYEQYV. This chain uses TRBV11-2 with TRBJ2-7; D is tentatively TRBD1 or TRBD2 (5 bases each). The CDR3 has 15 residues. Germline CDR1 is SGHAT and CDR2 is FQNNGV. Trimming removed 4 bases from V and 0 bases from J, with 13 bases in between.

This clonotype appeared many times. V and J are TRBV6-1 and TRBJ2-3; TRBD2 aligns across 14 bases. This CDR3 has 17 amino acids. CDR1 is MNHNS and CDR2 is SASEGT in the germline V gene. After removal of 6 bases from V and 5 bases from J, the junction contained 10 bases not matched to a gene. In nucleotides, the CDR3 is TGTGCCAGCAGAGAACTGGGACTAGCGGGGGTCAGAGATACGCAGTATTTT. Its translation: CASRELGLAGVRDTQYF.

The chain has TRBV29-1 and TRBJ2-3, with 7 bases identical to TRBD2. With 7 bases clipped from V and 6 bases from J, the junction kept 7 bases outside the gene matches. Germline V CDR1 and CDR2: SQVTM, ANQGSEA. CDR3 length equals 12 residues. The CDR3 sequence: CSGGRGADTQYF. In DNA form, the CDR3 reads TGCAGCGGTGGGAGGGGCGCGGATACGCAGTATTTT.

This clonotype showed up just a few times. The chain couples TRBV6-6 to TRBJ2-2, with D tentatively TRBD2 (5 bases). The CDR3 has 15 residues. Germline CDR1 is MNHNY and CDR2 is SVGAGI (reference sequence). V was shortened by 2 bases and J by 3 bases, with 10 bases between the two germline ends. Here the CDR3 DNA reads TGTGCCAGCAGTTACCGGGAAAGCTACACCGGGGAGCTGTTTTTT. As protein: CASSYRESYTGELFF.

The chain combines TRBV7-2 with TRBJ1-5, with TRBD1 matching 7 bases. Germline CDR1 SGHTA, CDR2 FQGNSA. The V segment lost 2 bases and the J segment 5 bases; nucleotides outside the gene matches: 9. The CDR3 is 16 amino acids. This CDR3 is CASSLNGQGVDQPQHF. DNA for the CDR3: TGTGCCAGCAGCTTAAATGGGCAGGGGGTTGATCAGCCCCAGCATTTT.